This is a list of T cell receptor beta chains from one sample in a study of blood T cell repertoires in COVID-19. Clones were sequenced by immunoSEQ multiplex PCR, and TCRdb holds only the in-frame ones, with some missing. The repertoire has about 220,000 clones, over 70% of them found once; the top ten carry about 7%. The sequenced material came from peripheral blood. These TCRs come from a woman in her sixties or seventies with acute or convalescent COVID-19. Both conserved end residues are part of each CDR3. A D gene is named only where the DNA matches it firmly.

TRBJ2-1,NA,15,TRBV3-1/TRBV3-2,CASSPTGIERNEQFF,TGTGCCAGCAGCCCAACAGGGATCGAGAGAAATGAGCAGTTCTTC
TRBJ1-1,NA,14,TRBV3-1/TRBV3-2,CASSARAQNTEAFF,TGTGCCAGCAGCGCCCGTGCACAGAACACTGAAGCTTTCTTT
TRBJ2-5,NA,13,TRBV7-9,CASTKDSEETQYF,TGTGCCAGCACCAAAGACTCTGAAGAGACCCAGTACTTC
TRBJ2-1,TRBD2,16,TRBV11-2,CASSLVGTSGGGEQFF,TGTGCCAGCAGCTTAGTTGGGACTAGCGGGGGCGGTGAGCAGTTCTTC
TRBJ2-2,TRBD2,15,TRBV5-1,CASTRTSGTTGELFF,TGCGCCAGCACCAGGACTAGCGGTACCACCGGGGAGCTGTTTTTT
TRBJ1-2,NA,15,TRBV5-5,CASSPEAHPYYGYTF,TGTGCCAGCAGCCCTGAGGCCCACCCCTACTATGGCTACACCTTC
TRBJ1-2,NA,14,TRBV2,CASSSGSLPGGYTF,TGTGCCAGCAGTTCCGGCTCCCTGCCGGGTGGCTACACCTTC
TRBJ2-7,NA,17,TRBV30,CAWSVRSGWRSPYEQYF,TGTGCCTGGAGTGTACGGTCGGGATGGCGAAGCCCCTACGAGCAGTACTTC
TRBJ2-3,NA,15,TRBV7-9,CASSSIRGAGDTQYF,TGTGCCAGCAGCTCGATCCGGGGAGCGGGAGATACGCAGTATTTT
TRBJ2-3,TRBD2,16,TRBV5-1,CASSQLAGGLADTQYF,TGCGCCAGCAGCCAACTAGCGGGGGGGCTGGCAGATACGCAGTATTTT
TRBJ2-3,NA,14,TRBV6-2/TRBV6-3,CASSYDRGTDTQYF,TGTGCCAGCAGTTACGACCGGGGCACAGATACGCAGTATTTT
TRBJ2-7,NA,16,TRBV7-8,CASSAVRDSLFYEQYF,TGTGCCAGCAGCGCCGTCCGGGACTCCCTATTTTACGAGCAGTACTTC
TRBJ2-7,TRBD2,16,TRBV2,CASSEARGGASTEQYF,TGTGCCAGCAGTGAAGCGCGGGGGGGCGCCTCGACCGAGCAGTACTTC
TRBJ2-3,NA,15,TRBV3-1/TRBV3-2,CASSQQHRITDTQYF,TGTGCCAGCAGCCAACAGCACAGAATCACAGATACGCAGTATTTT
TRBJ2-5,TRBD1,17,TRBV7-9,CASSPTKQSTGPETQYF,TGTGCCAGCAGCCCAACCAAGCAATCGACAGGGCCAGAGACCCAGTACTTC